This T cell receptor beta chain is drawn from a study of T cell clonality in common variable immunodeficiency. This clone showed up many times. The read stops 3 residues short of the end of the CDR3; the missing end is completed from the germline J gene. The V end was cut by 0 bases, the J end by 2 bases, with 8 bases between. The CDR3 runs 14 residues. Looked up from germline, CDR1 is SGHNT and CDR2 is YYREEE (reference sequence). Profiling relied on immunoSEQ multiplex PCR, and the TCRdb table lists in-frame clones only, not all of them. The sample includes about 60,000 clones, none of them occurring once.

This sequence was found in a person aged 18-69 years in good health. This chain connects TRBV5-4 to TRBJ2-5, with D unresolved. Specimen: peripheral blood mononuclear cells. CDR3 amino acids: CASSLGLSQETQYF. The part of the CDR3 DNA that was read is TGTGCCAGCAGCTTGGGACTCTCTCAAGAGACC.